This T cell receptor (beta chain) was profiled in a study of T cell responses to AZD1222 COVID-19 vaccine. Germline CDR1 is MRHNA and CDR2 is SNTAGT. This CDR3 has 14 amino acids. The germline V and J ends were trimmed by 2 bases and 0 bases, with 5 bases remaining between them. Repertoires were generated with immunoSEQ multiplex PCR, while TCRdb's copy carries only in-frame clones and drops some. In the table there are some 90,000 clones, approximately 91% of which are singletons. This sample comprised peripheral blood, obtained on day 0 of AZD1222 vaccination. The gene calls are TRBV6-4 and TRBJ1-3; D is unclear. The TCR was taken from an adult in good health. The CDR3 reads CASSDLHSGNTIYF. DNA of the CDR3: TGTGCCAGCAGTGACCTCCACTCTGGAAACACCATATATTTT.